What follows describes a single TCR beta chain. Antigen: not known. The sample originates from a study of cytomegalovirus exposure and HLA in healthy donors. Overall study findings and caveats: For cytomegalovirus status, the classifier reportedly gave diagnoses with high specificity and sensitivity.

Amplification used 60 Vbeta primers and 13 Jbeta primers. TCRdb keeps only in-frame clones here, not all; method: immunoSEQ multiplex PCR. The table lists some 150,000 clones, about 80% of them singletons. J lost 4 bases, V lost 3 bases, and 4 bases had no gene match. Germline CDR1 is MNHEY and CDR2 is SMNVEV (reference sequence). The CDR3 spans 14 residues. The sequence was obtained from a man aged 30-40 years in good health and CMV-seropositive. This chain joins TRBV27 and TRBJ1-1; 8 bases fit TRBD1. Sequenced: PBMCs. The CDR3 sequence is CASSFGRGLTEAFF. In DNA form, the CDR3 reads TGTGCCAGCAGTTTCGGCAGGGGGCTCACTGAAGCTTTCTTT.